This entry lists 28 T cell receptor beta chains sequenced from one sample in a study of blood T cells in healthy people across ages. A sample-barcoded 5' primer and a J-beta primer mix were used in a second PCR of about 7 to 12 cycles. TCRdb re-derived calls from the 5' RACE reads in MiXCR, one entry per CDR3 protein. This sample has approximately 900,000 distinct CDR3 sequences, with 25% to 30% found just once. These data also featured in a second study, about T cells of mothers and their children.

The sequencing sample was made of blood. The source is a woman in her thirties or forties in good health.

Only a few counts were recorded for this clonotype. The chain recombines TRBV20-1 with TRBJ2-3; 11 nucleotides match TRBD2. Germline loops: CDR1 DFQATT, CDR2 SNEGSKA (reference sequence). With V trimmed by 1 base and J by 0 bases, 3 bases remained unmatched. CDR3 size: 16 residues. As DNA, the CDR3 is TGCAGTGCTAGAGGGTCTAGCGGGGGGAGCACAGATACGCAGTATTTT. It specifies CSARGSSGGSTDTQYF.

The chain carries TRBV20-1 and TRBJ2-1, with D perhaps TRBD1 or TRBD2 (5 bases each). This CDR3 region has 11 residues. Germline CDR1 and CDR2: DFQATT and SNEGSKA (reference sequence). Trimming removed 2 bases from V and 13 bases from J, with 12 bases in between. CDR3 in amino acids: CSARSGRDQFF. CDR3 nucleotides: TGCAGTGCTAGATCGGGGCGAGACCAGTTCTTC.

Ten or more counts support this clonotype. The chain employs TRBV5-1 and TRBJ2-7; D may be TRBD1 or TRBD2 (5 bases each). Per germline, CDR1 SGHRS and CDR2 YFSETQ. This CDR3 comprises 13 residues. Trimming shortened V by 3 bases and J by 2 bases, and 9 bases separated the two germline ends. In DNA form, the CDR3 reads TGCGCCAGCAGCTGGGACGGTACCTACGAGCAGTACTTC. It yields the protein CASSWDGTYEQYF. Together with reference TRBV5-1 and TRBJ2-7, the CDR3 gives the full variable domain: KAGVTQTPRYLIKTRGQQVTLSCSPISGHRSVSWYQQTPGQGLQFLFEYFSETQRNKGNFPGRFSGRQFSNSRSEMNVSTLELGDSALYLCASSWDGTYEQYFGPGTRLTVT.

V is TRBV14 and J is TRBJ2-1; D possibly corresponds to TRBD1 (5 bases). The CDR3 contains 13 residues. Looked up from germline, CDR1 is SGHDN and CDR2 is FVKESK. Trimming pared 1 base from V and 10 bases from J, leaving 11 bases between. CDR3 nucleotides: TGTGCCAGCAGCCAAGCTCGCTCAGGGGAGCAGTTCTTC. Its translation is CASSQARSGEQFF.

As concerns this clonotype: At one of its ends the junction is not consistent with the germline gene, which may arise from a read error. The genes are TRBV29-1 and TRBJ1-1; no reliable D call. The CDR3 extends over 12 amino acids. The germline CDR1 and CDR2 sequences are SQVTM and ANQGSEA. CDR3 nucleotide sequence: TGTAGCGTACGGACCCACAACACTGAAGCTTTCTTT. This gives the protein CSVRTHNTEAFF. The variable domain in full, with the rest retrieved from reference TRBV29-1 and TRBJ1-1, is SAVISQKPSRDICQRGTSLTIQCQVDSQVTMMFWYRQQPGQSLTLIATANQGSEATYESGFVIDKFPISRPNLTFSTLTVSNMSPEDSSIYLCSVRTHNTEAFFGQGTRLTVV.

This clonotype was seen ten or more times. This chain uses TRBV7-3 with TRBJ2-5; 14 bases map to TRBD2. After removal of 2 bases from V and 1 base from J, the junction contained 9 bases not matched to a gene. The CDR3 covers 19 residues. The germline V gene has CDR1 SGHTA and CDR2 FQGTGA. The CDR3 region is CASSLYGTSGGRIQETQYF. The CDR3 DNA follows: TGTGCCAGCAGCTTATATGGGACTAGCGGGGGAAGAATCCAAGAGACCCAGTACTTC.

This clonotype appeared a single time. This may be a read error, as it is one base from a much larger clone. The chain combines TRBV9 with TRBJ2-5; TRBD2 matches 7 bases. CDR3 length equals 15 residues. With V trimmed by 3 bases and J by 11 bases, 16 bases remained unmatched. Looked up from germline, CDR1 is SGDLS and CDR2 is YYNGEE. CDR3 DNA: TGTGCCAGCAGCGGGCCGTCGCGGGGGACCTACGGGCAGTACTTC. Protein: CASSGPSRGTYGQYF.

A word on this clonotype: A much larger clone differs by one base, so this may be a read error. The rearrangement uses TRBV7-2 and TRBJ1-2; TRBD1 is a possible D gene (6 bases). The CDR3 loop spans 16 amino acids. Trimming took 3 bases from V and 7 from J, leaving 21 bases between them. Germline V gene data show CDR1 as SGHTA and CDR2 as FQGNSA. DNA of the CDR3: TGTGCCAGCAGCTTGTCCACAGGGTTTGGGGGCTGTGGCTACACCTTC. This codes for CASSLSTGFGGCGYTF.

About this clonotype: One junction end does not reproduce the germline sequence, and a read error may be involved. As DNA, the CDR3 is TGCAGCGTTGGATATAATGAGCAGGACTTC. It specifies CSVGYNEQDF. This sequence joins TRBV29-1 and TRBJ2-1; D not resolved. The CDR3 is 10 residues long. Germline values: CDR1 SQVTM, CDR2 ANQGSEA.

The chain recombines TRBV2 with TRBJ1-2; TRBD1 aligns across 12 bases. Germline-derived CDR1 and CDR2 are SNHLY and FYNNEI. The CDR3 contains 15 residues. The V and J ends lost 8 bases and 4 bases, in that order; junction bases with no gene match: 8. CDR3 amino acids: CASAGTGGFIYGYTF. The CDR3 region has the DNA TGTGCCAGCGCCGGGACAGGGGGCTTTATCTATGGCTACACCTTC.

This clonotype was seen only a few times. The V and J genes are TRBV12-3 or TRBV12-4 and TRBJ1-1; tentatively, D is TRBD1 (5 bases). The CDR3 runs to 14 residues. The V end lost 4 bases, the J end lost 6 bases, and 15 bases lay between the germline ends. DNA for the CDR3: TGTGCCAGCAGTTGGGGCCCCGGGACCCCTGAAGCTTTCTTT. It is translated as CASSWGPGTPEAFF.

As concerns this clonotype: A read error may explain this, as a much larger clone is one base away. This chain joins TRBV4-1 and TRBJ2-5; D might be TRBD1 or TRBD2, each matching 5 bases. CDR3 length: 15 amino acids. Germline CDR1 and CDR2: MGHRA and YSYEKL. V gave up 1 base and J gave up 0 bases, with 9 bases separating them. This chain's CDR3 is CASSQGGDYQETQYF. DNA of the CDR3: TGCGCCAGCAGCCAAGGAGGGGATTACCAAGAGACCCAGTACTTC.

This clonotype was found a few times. The chain couples TRBV20-1 to TRBJ1-2; the D gene is possibly TRBD1 (5 bases). Trimming shortened V by 4 bases and J by 8 bases, and 11 bases separated the two germline ends. The CDR3 runs 11 residues. CDR1 is DFQATT and CDR2 is SNEGSKA in the germline V gene (reference sequence). This CDR3 is CSATRGSGYTF. Written as DNA, the CDR3 is TGCAGTGCTACCCGGGGGTCAGGCTACACCTTC.

The J gene is TRBJ1-5, the V gene TRBV12-3 or TRBV12-4, with D possibly TRBD1 on 5 matching bases. The ends were cut back, 6 bases at V and 4 bases at J, with 13 bases in the middle. This CDR3 is built from 14 residues. CDR3 residues: CASSVLGVNQPQHF. DNA of the CDR3: TGTGCCAGCAGCGTACTGGGGGTTAATCAGCCCCAGCATTTT.

Ten or more counts support this clonotype. This rearrangement joins TRBV10-3 to TRBJ2-4; D is undetermined. The germline gives CDR1 ENHRY, CDR2 SYGVKD. The V gene lost 0 bases and the J gene lost 6 bases, with 12 bases spanning the gap. The CDR3 runs 15 residues. The CDR3 DNA reads TGTGCCATCAGTGAGTCGGCACTCGGTGGAAACATTCAGTACTTC. As protein: CAISESALGGNIQYF.

This chain joins TRBV12-3 or TRBV12-4 and TRBJ1-4, with D hard to call. V dropped 5 bases and J dropped 4 bases, with 14 bases sitting between them. The CDR3 runs to 15 residues. The CDR3 here is CASSPGGPGNEKLFF. In nucleotides, the CDR3 is TGTGCCAGCAGTCCCGGCGGACCCGGTAATGAAAAACTGTTTTTT.

This clonotype was picked up a small number of times. The junction and the germline gene differ at one end; a read error may be behind it. The rearrangement uses TRBV9 and TRBJ1-2, with TRBD1 matching over 7 bases. This CDR3 comprises 12 residues. The germline V gene has CDR1 SGDLS and CDR2 YYNGEE. The CDR3 loop reads CTSSAGQYGYTF. The CDR3 DNA sequence: TGTACCAGCAGCGCGGGACAGTATGGCTACACCTTC.

This clonotype was counted only a few times. This chain connects TRBV11-2 to TRBJ1-2; a weak D match, TRBD1 (6 bases). The CDR3 sequence is 17 residues long. The ends were cut back, 3 bases at V and 6 bases at J, with 23 bases in the middle. From germline, CDR1 is SGHAT and CDR2 FQNNGV. The CDR3 loop reads CASSFGAGGAFLDGYTF. CDR3 nucleotides: TGTGCCAGCAGCTTTGGGGCCGGGGGGGCTTTTTTGGATGGCTACACCTTC.

This chain uses TRBV7-2 with TRBJ1-2; TRBD1 is a possible D gene (5 bases). The germline V gene encodes CDR1 SGHTA and CDR2 FQGNSA. The V gene lost 3 bases and the J gene lost 8 bases, with 13 bases spanning the gap. The CDR3 runs 13 residues. This CDR3 reads CASSFEGSGGYTF. CDR3 sequence (DNA): TGTGCCAGCAGCTTCGAGGGGAGTGGGGGCTACACCTTC. The full variable domain, with the rest looked up from reference TRBV7-2 and TRBJ1-2, is GAGVSQSPSNKVTEKGKDVELRCDPISGHTALYWYRQSLGQGLEFLIYFQGNSAPDKSGLPSDRFSAERTGGSVSTLTIQRTQQEDSAVYLCASSFEGSGGYTFGSGTRLTVV.

This clonotype was seen a few times. The J gene is TRBJ2-1, the V gene TRBV7-2; D gene unclear. The germline V gene has CDR1 SGHTA and CDR2 FQGNSA. The CDR3 spans 16 residues. Between the trimmed V and J ends, which lost 5 bases and 2 bases, there was a span of 16 bases. CDR3 nucleotide sequence: TGTGCCAGCAGCGCCCCTACTGGGCAGGCCTACAATGAGCAGTTCTTC. Translated, it gives CASSAPTGQAYNEQFF.

Remarks on this clonotype: A read error may be the cause here, since a much bigger clone is one base away. This sequence joins TRBV28 and TRBJ2-7; 10 nucleotides align to TRBD1. Germline assignment: CDR1 MDHEN and CDR2 SYDVKM. The CDR3 contains 15 residues. With V trimmed by 3 bases and J by 5 bases, 7 bases remained unmatched. Here the CDR3 DNA reads TGTGCCAGCAGTTTTCGGGACAGGGGAGGTAACGAGCAGTACTTC. Protein sequence: CASSFRDRGGNEQYF. Full variable domain (remainder filled in from reference TRBV28 and TRBJ2-7): DVKVTQSSRYLVKRTGEKVFLECVQDMDHENMFWYRQDPGLGLRLIYFSYDVKMKEKGDIPEGYSVSREKKERFSLILESASTNQTSMYLCASSFRDRGGNEQYFGPGTRLTVT.

The chain joins TRBV7-9 to TRBJ2-5; 10 bases fit TRBD1. CDR1 and CDR2 (germline): SEHNR, FQNEAQ (reference sequence). The CDR3 has 16 residues. J gave up 5 bases and V 4 bases, and 10 bases lay outside the gene matches. The CDR3 DNA is TGTGCCAGCAGCTCCCGTAGACAGGGGGCGTGGGAGACCCAGTACTTC. This encodes CASSSRRQGAWETQYF.

The chain joins TRBV18 to TRBJ2-5; the match to TRBD1 covers 9 bases. After removal of 6 bases from V and 2 bases from J, the junction contained 7 bases not matched to a gene. The CDR3 sequence is 15 residues long. Germline V gene data show CDR1 as KGHSH and CDR2 as LQKENI. CDR3 amino acids: CASSRSGTGQETQYF. In nucleotides, the CDR3 is TGTGCCAGCTCTCGCTCCGGGACAGGGCAAGAGACCCAGTACTTC.

J is TRBJ1-2 and V is TRBV5-1; no reliable D call. The germline gives CDR1 SGHRS, CDR2 YFSETQ. The CDR3 totals 14 residues. V was clipped by 3 bases and J by 0 bases, with 9 bases between them. In DNA form, the CDR3 reads TGCGCCAGCAGCTGGAAGACGGCTAACTATGGCTACACCTTC. Translated: CASSWKTANYGYTF.

The table lists this clonotype with many counts. Mismatch with germline at one junction end may stem from a read error. V and J are TRBV29-1 and TRBJ2-1; tentatively, D is TRBD1 (6 bases). Germline V lookup: CDR1 SQVTM, CDR2 ANQGSEA. The CDR3 is made up of 13 amino acids. The CDR3, as DNA: TGCAGCGCTGACCCTCAGGGGAACGTGGGTAATGTCTTC. Encoded protein: CSADPQGNVGNVF.

This clonotype appeared many times. V and J are TRBV4-1 and TRBJ2-4; no clear D. The CDR3 has 15 residues. Between the trimmed V and J ends, which lost 1 base and 2 bases, there was a span of 9 bases. CDR1 MGHRA and CDR2 YSYEKL come from the germline V gene. CDR3 DNA: TGCGCCAGCAGCCAAGGGGCAGATACCAAAAACATTCAGTACTTC. This sequence encodes CASSQGADTKNIQYF.

This clonotype has ten or more counts. The CDR3 reads CASSPRDRGGNQPQHF. For the CDR3, the DNA is TGTGCCAGCAGCCCAAGAGACCGGGGTGGCAATCAGCCCCAGCATTTT. The chain carries TRBV6-6 and TRBJ1-5; no clear D gene. The ends were cut back, 6 bases at V and 2 bases at J, with 17 bases in the middle. CDR1 MNHNY and CDR2 SVGAGI come from the germline V gene (reference sequence). This CDR3 has 16 residues.

This chain joins TRBV7-9 and TRBJ2-1; 13 bases are a match to TRBD2. This CDR3 comprises 17 residues. The germline CDR1 and CDR2 sequences are SEHNR and FQNEAQ (reference sequence). V was pared by 5 bases and J by 0 bases, with 4 bases of the junction left unmatched. The CDR3 DNA follows: TGTGCCAGCAGCCCAACTAGCGGGGGGGCCTCCTACAATGAGCAGTTCTTC. It is translated as CASSPTSGGASYNEQFF.